The 25 T cell receptor beta chains reported below all come from one sample, sequenced in a study of shared clonotypes between healthy human individuals. Some clones are missing from TCRdb's copy, which holds only in-frame ones; the method was immunoSEQ multiplex PCR. The data show about 2.3 million clones, 85% to 95% seen once. The sample consisted of naive CD4+ T cells from PBMCs. As for subset: CD45RA+ positively selected. These receptors were obtained from a man in his late teens or twenties in good health. Some clones in this sample may be carry-over from other donors' samples.

V usage is TRBV5-1 and J usage is TRBJ2-7; a possible D gene is TRBD2 (5 bases). This CDR3 comprises 14 residues. V dropped 0 bases and J dropped 3 bases, with 10 bases sitting between them. Germline V CDR1 and CDR2: SGHRS, YFSETQ. CDR3 residues: CASSLGPEGYEQYF. The CDR3 region has the DNA TGCGCCAGCAGCTTGGGCCCTGAGGGCTACGAGCAGTACTTC.

This clone was observed a single time. The chain combines TRBV7-3 with TRBJ2-1; tentative D call: TRBD2 (6 bases). The CDR3 spans 16 residues. The germline gives CDR1 SGHTA, CDR2 FQGTGA. Trimming removed 5 bases from V and 0 bases from J, with 14 bases in between. CDR3 DNA: TGTGCCAGCAGCCCTCACTCGGGACTCTCCTACAATGAGCAGTTCTTC. The encoded protein is CASSPHSGLSYNEQFF.

The table lists this clone with a count of one. The chain employs TRBV4-2 and TRBJ2-5; no clear D gene. Germline V gene sequence: CDR1 LGHNA, CDR2 YNFKEQ. CDR3 length equals 13 residues. Between the trimmed V and J ends, which lost 3 bases and 8 bases, there was a span of 13 bases. The CDR3 reads CASSQDGPATQYF. The CDR3 DNA follows: TGTGCCAGCAGCCAGGACGGTCCCGCAACCCAGTACTTC.

V usage is TRBV19 and J usage is TRBJ2-5; perhaps TRBD1 as D (6 bases). This CDR3 region has 16 residues. Trimming removed 5 bases at V and 1 base at J, with 17 bases between. CDR1 and CDR2 from the germline V gene are LNHDA and SQIVND (reference sequence). The chain's CDR3 is CASSPLGGISQETQYF. The CDR3 DNA follows: TGTGCCAGTAGTCCCTTAGGGGGAATTTCCCAAGAGACCCAGTACTTC.

This chain joins TRBV28 and TRBJ2-1; no clear D gene. There are 14 residues in the CDR3. The ends were cut back, 6 bases at V and 2 bases at J, with 11 bases in the middle. From germline, CDR1 is MDHEN and CDR2 SYDVKM. The CDR3 DNA reads as TGTGCCAGCAGGCCTACCCTTACCTACAATGAGCAGTTCTTC. This encodes CASRPTLTYNEQFF.

V is TRBV7-9 and J is TRBJ1-1; tentative D call: TRBD1 (6 bases). CDR1 and CDR2 from the germline V gene are SEHNR and FQNEAQ (reference sequence). V dropped 8 bases and J dropped 1 base, with 14 bases sitting between them. CDR3 size: 14 residues. The CDR3 bases are TGTGCCAGCTGGGAGGGCAGGGGGAACACTGAAGCTTTCTTT. Its protein is CASWEGRGNTEAFF.

The genes are TRBV5-1 and TRBJ2-7, with TRBD1 as a possible D gene (5 bases). CDR1 SGHRS and CDR2 YFSETQ come from the germline V gene. CDR3 length equals 14 residues. The germline V and J ends were trimmed by 0 bases and 4 bases, with 11 bases remaining between them. The CDR3 DNA sequence: TGCGCCAGCAGCTTGGCGGTCCAGGGATACGAGCAGTACTTC. This encodes CASSLAVQGYEQYF.

The chain recombines TRBV10-3 with TRBJ1-5; no reliable D call. CDR1 is ENHRY and CDR2 is SYGVKD in the germline V gene. This CDR3 is 17 amino acids long. Trimming took 2 bases from V and 6 from J, leaving 20 bases between them. As DNA, the CDR3 is TGTGCCATCAGTGAGCGCCGGTCCCTATCCCCCGGTCAGCCCCAGCATTTT. Translation gives CAISERRSLSPGQPQHF.

This chain uses TRBV7-9 with TRBJ1-3; weak D call: TRBD1 (5 bases). Germline CDR1 is SEHNR and CDR2 is FQNEAQ (reference sequence). This CDR3 spans 16 amino acids. Trimming stripped 2 bases from V and 3 bases from J, with 14 bases between. CDR3 protein: CASSLSPPGYGNTIYF. The CDR3 DNA reads TGTGCCAGCAGCTTAAGTCCCCCAGGGTATGGAAACACCATATATTTT.

This clone was picked up one time. J is TRBJ2-1 and V is TRBV27; D remains unclear. Germline lookup yields CDR1 MNHEY and CDR2 SMNVEV (reference sequence). The CDR3 consists of 11 residues. Trimming removed 11 bases from V and 5 bases from J, with 10 bases in between. As DNA, the CDR3 is TGTGCCGCTCGGAAGAACAATGAGCAGTTCTTC. Translating gives CAARKNNEQFF.

The CDR3 DNA reads as TGTGCCAGCTCCGGGGGACAGGGTGAGACCCAGTACTTC. As protein: CASSGGQGETQYF. The chain carries TRBV18 and TRBJ2-5; 9 bases map to TRBD1. Per the germline V gene, CDR1 is KGHSH and CDR2 is LQKENI. V shed 6 bases and J 5 bases; nucleotides not matched to a gene: 4. The CDR3 spans 13 residues.

The J gene is TRBJ1-2, the V gene TRBV11-2, with 7 bases lining up with TRBD1. Germline loops: CDR1 SGHAT, CDR2 FQNNGV. V was pared by 2 bases and J by 5 bases, with 8 bases of the junction left unmatched. The CDR3 is 15 residues long. CDR3 in DNA: TGTGCCAGCAGCTTAAGAGGGGGCGCTGGGTATGGCTACACCTTC. Its protein is CASSLRGGAGYGYTF.

The chain recombines TRBV5-1 with TRBJ2-7; possibly TRBD2 for D (6 bases). Trimming removed 4 bases at V and 3 bases at J, with 23 bases between. This CDR3 contains 17 residues. CDR1 is SGHRS, CDR2 YFSETQ, per germline. CDR3 residues: CASSPGVFGGANYEQYF. Here the CDR3 DNA reads TGCGCCAGCAGCCCGGGTGTGTTCGGCGGGGCTAACTACGAGCAGTACTTC.

V usage is TRBV11-2 and J usage is TRBJ2-3; D gene ambiguous. The CDR3 has 14 amino acids. V shed 4 bases and J shed 4 bases, with 12 bases lying between them. The V gene's germline CDR1 is SGHAT and CDR2 FQNNGV. This chain's CDR3 is CASSSPRFADTQYF. DNA for the CDR3: TGTGCCAGCAGCTCCCCCAGGTTCGCAGATACGCAGTATTTT.

The chain links TRBV18 to TRBJ1-4; 8 nucleotides line up with TRBD1. Germline CDR1 is KGHSH and CDR2 is LQKENI. J was trimmed by 8 bases and V by 3 bases; bases with no gene match: 8. The CDR3 is made up of 15 amino acids. CDR3 sequence (DNA): TGTGCCAGCTCACCGGACAGGGTACCACAGGAAAAACTGTTTTTT. Its translation is CASSPDRVPQEKLFF.

The rearrangement joins TRBV6-5 to TRBJ2-7; 7 bases agree with TRBD2. The trim removed 7 bases at V and 6 bases at J, leaving 15 bases unmatched. From germline, CDR1 is MNHEY and CDR2 SVGAGI. This CDR3 has 15 amino acids. The CDR3 protein is CASNPLGLAETEQYF. The CDR3 bases are TGTGCCAGCAACCCCCTCGGTCTAGCGGAAACCGAGCAGTACTTC.

The rearrangement joins TRBV7-9 to TRBJ1-4, with no clear D. The ends were cut back, 1 base at V and 3 bases at J, with 6 bases in the middle. This CDR3 region has 14 residues. The germline V gene has CDR1 SEHNR and CDR2 FQNEAQ (reference sequence). The CDR3 is CASSLVAANEKLFF. DNA for the CDR3: TGTGCCAGCAGCTTAGTGGCAGCTAATGAAAAACTGTTTTTT.

V usage is TRBV11-3 and J usage is TRBJ2-5; 8 bases align to TRBD2. Germline loops: CDR1 SGHNT, CDR2 YENEEA. CDR3 length equals 15 residues. The V gene end was trimmed by 3 bases and the J gene end by 1 base; junction bases not matched to a gene: 4. Here the CDR3 reads CASSLGLVTQETQYF. CDR3 DNA sequence: TGTGCCAGCAGCTTGGGACTAGTTACCCAAGAGACCCAGTACTTC.

V usage is TRBV9 and J usage is TRBJ2-1; D is perhaps TRBD1 or TRBD2 (6 bases each). Trimming shortened V by 5 bases and J by 0 bases, and 9 bases separated the two germline ends. Germline V gene lookup returns CDR1 SGDLS and CDR2 YYNGEE. This CDR3 has 14 residues. The CDR3 DNA sequence: TGTGCCAGCAGAGGGGGGAGCTCCTACAATGAGCAGTTCTTC. Residues: CASRGGSSYNEQFF.

The V gene is TRBV5-4, the J gene TRBJ2-7; 8 positions agree with TRBD1. Germline V gives CDR1 SGHNT, CDR2 YYREEE (reference sequence). J lost 12 bases, V lost 4 bases, and 9 bases had no gene match. The CDR3 covers 12 residues. The CDR3 DNA is TGTGCCAGCAGCCCGTCGACAGGGGCACTGTACTTC. This gives the protein CASSPSTGALYF.

The chain joins TRBV2 to TRBJ1-2, with a tentative D call TRBD1 (5 bases). CDR3 length: 14 amino acids. CDR1 SNHLY and CDR2 FYNNEI come from the germline V gene. With 2 bases removed from V and 4 bases from J, the gap between germline ends came to 11 bases. CDR3 loop: CASSEIGAIYGYTF. Here the CDR3 DNA reads TGTGCCAGCAGTGAAATAGGGGCTATCTATGGCTACACCTTC.

The rearrangement joins TRBV5-4 to TRBJ2-5; D is perhaps TRBD1 (6 bases). Germline CDR1 and CDR2: SGHNT and YYREEE (reference sequence). Trimming removed 3 bases at V and 1 base at J, with 13 bases between. There are 15 residues in the CDR3. CDR3 region: CASSSTQGGQETQYF. In DNA form, the CDR3 reads TGTGCCAGCAGCTCGACACAGGGTGGCCAAGAGACCCAGTACTTC.

The chain has TRBV2 and TRBJ2-2, with 8 nucleotides matching TRBD1. With 4 bases clipped from V and 5 bases from J, the junction kept 6 bases outside the gene matches. This CDR3 region has 15 residues. CDR1 SNHLY and CDR2 FYNNEI come from the germline V gene. The CDR3 DNA is TGTGCCAGCAGTGTTCAGGACAGGGTGACCGGGGAGCTGTTTTTT. This encodes CASSVQDRVTGELFF.

V usage is TRBV28 and J usage is TRBJ2-4; no firm D call. This CDR3 is built from 18 residues. In germline, CDR1 is MDHEN, CDR2 SYDVKM. Trimming stripped 5 bases from V and 0 bases from J, with 20 bases between. The CDR3 here is CASSPSAIPNLAKNIQYF. The CDR3 bases are TGTGCCAGCAGTCCCAGCGCAATTCCCAATCTAGCCAAAAACATTCAGTACTTC.

Points on this clone: The same CDR3 arises from other DNA sequences in this sample as well. The V call is TRBV6-5, the J call TRBJ2-7; a weak D match, TRBD2 (5 bases). The length of the CDR3 is 14 residues. Germline-derived CDR1 and CDR2 are MNHEY and SVGAGI. V was pared by 0 bases and J by 1 base, with 7 bases between. The CDR3 is CASSYSGGSYEQYF. The CDR3 DNA reads TGTGCCAGCAGTTACTCGGGCGGGTCCTACGAGCAGTACTTC.